This TCR beta chain was retrieved from a study of blood T cell repertoires in COVID-19. The CDR3 contains 14 residues. The germline V gene encodes CDR1 MDHEN and CDR2 SYDVKM. V was trimmed by 5 bases and J by 3 bases, leaving 11 bases between them. Original handling: From reference gene primer amplification, estimates of nucleated cell counts were derived. The protocol was immunoSEQ multiplex PCR, while the TCRdb copy is restricted to in-frame clones and leaves out a portion. V and J calls and clone size are copied from that table; D and trimming were computed from the DNA. The sample lists some 260,000 clones, approximately 88% occurring once.

Sequencing used peripheral blood. The source of this sequence is a woman in her seventies with COVID-19, enrolled during active disease. The V and J genes are TRBV28 and TRBJ1-5; D might be TRBD1 (6 bases). The CDR3 sequence: CASSVRDINQPQHF. The CDR3 DNA reads TGTGCCAGCAGTGTCCGGGACATCAATCAGCCCCAGCATTTT.